This entry is about one TCR beta chain. Sequencing was performed with immunoSEQ multiplex PCR; in TCRdb, only in-frame clones are kept and a portion is missing. The data show under 250,000 clones, with about 90% seen just once and around 12% held by the top ten. V shed 6 bases and J shed 5 bases, with 16 bases lying between them. The germline V gene encodes CDR1 LGHNT and CDR2 FRNRAP. The CDR3 has 14 residues. The data derive from a study of cytomegalovirus exposure and HLA in healthy donors. The rearrangement links TRBV12-5 to TRBJ1-1, with D possibly being TRBD1 (5 bases). The clonotype was recovered from a young man in good health and CMV-seropositive. Sequencing used PBMCs. The CDR3 coding sequence is TGTGCTAGTGGGATGGCCGCAGGGTCGACTGAAGCTTTCTTT. This encodes CASGMAAGSTEAFF.